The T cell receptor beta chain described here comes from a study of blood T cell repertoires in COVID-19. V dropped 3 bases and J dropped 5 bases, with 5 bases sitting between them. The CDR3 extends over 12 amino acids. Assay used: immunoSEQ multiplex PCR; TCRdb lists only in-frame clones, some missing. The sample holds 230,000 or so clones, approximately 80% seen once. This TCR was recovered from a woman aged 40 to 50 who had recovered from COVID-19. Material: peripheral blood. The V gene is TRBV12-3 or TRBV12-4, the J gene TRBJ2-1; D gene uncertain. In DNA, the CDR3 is TGTGCCAGCAGTTTCGGTGACAATGAGCAGTTCTTC. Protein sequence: CASSFGDNEQFF.